The present T cell receptor beta chain was sequenced within a study of blood T cell repertoires in COVID-19 (dated by TCRdb to about 2020). For context, the study as a whole: Collaborator samples came from the United States, Italy and Spain and covered acute and convalescent phases of COVID-19. The prospective study material was composed of cDNA or gDNA derived from T cells, B-cell-depleted T cells, or PBMCs. The dataset comprised deeply sampled blood TCRbeta repertoires from subjects exposed to, actively infected with, or recovered from COVID-19. The repertoires were made available in a free public database intended to serve as a resource for research on the immune response to SARS-CoV-2. Samples came from the ongoing ImmuneRACE study (first 160 participants) plus 1,254 subjects from 6 global collaborators. The sample metadata nearly always contained a de-identified subject ID, COVID-19 status, age in years and sex. HLA class I and class II types, where available, came from metadata supplied by the sample provider rather than from assay-based typing.

Of note for this clone: Its antigen is unknown. Per-nucleotide qualities are absent, and no much larger clonotype sits a single base away.

Inclusive of the bounding cysteine and phenylalanine, the CDR3 is 13 residues long. CDR3 DNA is the only sequence kept; it has 39 bases, read in frame from the first base. The junction shows trimming of 0 bases on V and 6 bases on J, plus 5 bases between the germline ends. The germline V gene yields LGHNA for CDR1 and YSLEER for CDR2. Another Seattle source contributed samples from volunteer blood donors who had recovered from COVID-19. The collaborating institutions used their own protocols to collect whole blood in K2EDTA tubes. For TCRbeta analysis, collaborators shipped samples as frozen whole blood, isolated PBMCs, or DNA extracted from either of those sample types. Overall study outcomes, separate from this receptor: The amount of clinical and demographic metadata varied by source and participant and was provided uncurated.

TCRbeta CDR3 regions were amplified from genomic DNA using the immunoSEQ Assay, a bias-controlled multiplex PCR. The authors' analysis ran thus. Within the assay, amplification of reference gene primers was used to estimate how many nucleated cells each sample contained. Sequence reads were collapsed and filtered to measure the absolute abundance of every unique TCRbeta CDR3 rearrangement. For each sample, productive Simpson clonality was calculated as the square root of Simpson's diversity index over productive rearrangements. TCRdb re-hosts the immuneACCESS table, in-frame sequences only. Its copies lack some clones; in the studies checked, an unresolved V gene accounts for under half of them, and the cause for the rest is not known. Clonal size and the V and J genes are those of that table, whereas D and trimming came from the DNA. The sample table holds roughly 220,000 clones, of which roughly 88% were seen once. Jointly, the top ten make up about 2.2% of the sample.

This TCR was recovered from a man aged 25 to 45 who had recovered from COVID-19. The V gene is TRBV4-3 and the J gene is TRBJ1-4; confidence is insufficient to name the D gene. The specimen sequenced was peripheral blood. The CDR3 in this case is CASSQDLDEKLFF. The DNA sequence is as follows: TGCGCCAGCAGCCAAGATTTAGATGAAAAACTGTTTTTT.